The clone carrying this T cell receptor (beta chain) was seen a handful of times. Antigen: not known. The memory fraction was CD4+CD45RO+CD25- cells. Full-length variable regions came from constant-region reverse primers plus semi-nested Nested Universal Primer A PCR. TCRdb reprocessed the 5' RACE reads with MiXCR, giving one entry per CDR3 protein. The sample consists of about 42,000 distinct CDR3 sequences, about 32% of them appearing once. The CDR3 runs to 14 residues. Trimming shortened V by 4 bases and J by 7 bases, and 15 bases separated the two germline ends. Germline V gene data show CDR1 as MDHEN and CDR2 as SYDVKM. The study's findings and limits: Tumor Treg TCRs overlapped most with tumor naive CD4+ cells. Tumor memory CD4+ T cell TCR gene usage clustered with blood and lymph node memory CD4+ cells and lymph node naive CD4+ cells.

The clonotype was recovered from a female donor with breast cancer. The sample comprised tumor-infiltrating memory CD4+ T cells sorted from the breast tumor. Subset meaning: memory CD4+ T cells, CD4+CD45RO+CD25-. The genes are TRBV28 and TRBJ2-3, with D perhaps TRBD1 (7 bases). The CDR3 sequence is CASSSKSGGYTQYF. For the CDR3, the DNA is TGTGCCAGCAGTTCCAAATCAGGGGGGTATACGCAGTATTTT.